These 27 T cell receptor beta chains came from one sample sequenced in a study of T cell repertoires in cytomegalovirus infection. One entry per CDR3 protein results from TCRdb running MiXCR on the reads. The sample includes 700,000 to 950,000 distinct CDR3 sequences, approximately 32% seen only once; the top ten take over 10%. Antigens of these TCRs are unknown. Sequencing was performed on cultured CD8+ T cells from PBMCs, taken from culture after CMV antigen stimulation. These receptors came from a human donor in good health (CMV status not recorded). Some clones in this sample may be carry-over from other donors' samples.

This clonotype has more than one count but fewer than ten. The chain links TRBV4-3 to TRBJ1-2, with TRBD1 as a possible D gene (5 bases). The CDR3 consists of 14 residues. Deletions cut 1 base from V and 6 bases from J, with 12 bases between. Germline V gene data show CDR1 as LGHNA and CDR2 as YSLEER. The CDR3 bases are TGCGCCAGCAGCCAAGTTAGCGGGGGAGATGGCTACACCTTC. This codes for CASSQVSGGDGYTF.

This chain joins TRBV7-9 and TRBJ1-4; D gene ambiguous. The V gene lost 5 bases and the J gene lost 8 bases, with 15 bases spanning the gap. Germline loops: CDR1 SEHNR, CDR2 FQNEAQ (reference sequence). CDR3 size: 14 residues. CDR3 sequence reads: CASSPASRGEKLFF. CDR3 DNA sequence: TGTGCCAGCAGCCCTGCTTCACGGGGAGAAAAACTGTTTTTT.

This rearrangement joins TRBV29-1 to TRBJ2-5, with D possibly being TRBD1 (5 bases). The CDR3 loop spans 16 amino acids. Germline lookup yields CDR1 SQVTM and CDR2 ANQGSEA. Between the trimmed V and J ends, which lost 2 bases and 2 bases, there was a span of 18 bases. The DNA of the CDR3 is TGCAGCGTTGAACCCCTAAGACAGAGATTTCAAGAGACCCAGTACTTC. Its protein is CSVEPLRQRFQETQYF.

This chain uses TRBV5-6 with TRBJ2-4, with D unresolved. The CDR3 runs to 11 residues. Germline CDR1 reads SGHDT; CDR2 reads YYEEEE. Trimming took 5 bases from V and 9 from J, leaving 9 bases between them. CDR3 DNA: TGTGCCAGCAGGGGAAGAGGCATTCAGTACTTC. Translating gives CASRGRGIQYF.

The chain carries TRBV28 and TRBJ1-5, with 11 positions matching TRBD1. This CDR3 is built from 17 residues. V lost 6 bases and J lost 7; bases outside the gene matches: 14. Germline V gives CDR1 MDHEN, CDR2 SYDVKM. This CDR3 is CASRRPADRGLRQPQHF. The CDR3 region has the DNA TGTGCCAGCAGGAGGCCCGCGGACAGGGGGCTACGACAGCCCCAGCATTTT.

A few counts support this clonotype. The chain links TRBV6-1 to TRBJ2-1, with 8 bases identical to TRBD2. The germline gives CDR1 MNHNS, CDR2 SASEGT. This CDR3 comprises 15 residues. After removal of 4 bases from V and 2 bases from J, the junction contained 4 bases not matched to a gene. The CDR3 DNA reads as TGTGCCAGCAGTGGACTAGCGTCCCCCTACAATGAGCAGTTCTTC. The encoded protein is CASSGLASPYNEQFF.

This chain uses TRBV10-3 with TRBJ2-3; no definite D call. This CDR3 comprises 12 residues. Germline-derived CDR1 and CDR2 are ENHRY and SYGVKD. V dropped 6 bases and J dropped 6 bases, with 10 bases sitting between them. The CDR3 DNA sequence: TGTGCCATCAGGTTAACCTCGGATACGCAGTATTTT. Translated, it gives CAIRLTSDTQYF.

This clonotype was counted at least ten times. The V and J genes are TRBV7-8 and TRBJ2-1; 7 nucleotides align to TRBD1. V was pared by 6 bases and J by 4 bases, with 9 bases of the junction left unmatched. Germline V lookup: CDR1 SGHVS, CDR2 FQNEAQ. The CDR3 runs to 15 residues. This CDR3 is CASSLPGQVYNEQFF. The CDR3, as DNA: TGTGCCAGCAGTCTACCTGGACAGGTATACAATGAGCAGTTCTTC.

CDR3 in DNA: TGTGCCAGCTCACCTTCCCCAGGGTATCCATACAATGAGCAGTTCTTC. As protein: CASSPSPGYPYNEQFF. V and J are TRBV18 and TRBJ2-1, with D perhaps matching TRBD1 (5 bases). Germline V lookup: CDR1 KGHSH, CDR2 LQKENI. This CDR3 contains 16 residues. V lost 3 bases and J lost 4, with 16 bases in between.

This clonotype was counted many times. This chain joins TRBV7-8 and TRBJ2-5, with 12 nucleotides matching TRBD2. V lost 4 bases and J lost 2; bases outside the gene matches: 5. CDR3 length: 16 residues. From germline, CDR1 is SGHVS and CDR2 FQNEAQ. The CDR3 nucleotides are TGTGCCAGCAGCTCCCAACTAGCGGGGGGTCAAGAGACCCAGTACTTC. It is translated as CASSSQLAGGQETQYF.

This clonotype was counted a few times. The V gene is TRBV20-1, the J gene TRBJ2-7; no clear D gene. The V end lost 0 bases, the J end lost 4 bases, and 16 bases lay between the germline ends. This CDR3 has 15 residues. In germline, CDR1 is DFQATT, CDR2 SNEGSKA (reference sequence). Here the CDR3 reads CSARDRERQVYEQYF. DNA for the CDR3: TGCAGTGCTAGAGATCGCGAGAGGCAGGTTTACGAGCAGTACTTC.

CDR3 residues: CASSYEGRSTETQYF. In DNA, the CDR3 is TGTGCCAGCAGTTACGAGGGACGGAGCACAGAGACCCAGTACTTC. The rearrangement links TRBV6-2 or TRBV6-3 to TRBJ2-5, with D possibly called TRBD1 or TRBD2 (5 bases each). In germline, CDR1 is MNHEY, CDR2 SVGEGT. V gave up 2 bases and J gave up 4 bases, with 14 bases separating them. The CDR3 runs 15 residues.

The V and J genes are TRBV7-9 and TRBJ1-3; D unclear. V lost 6 bases to trimming and J lost 7 bases, with 4 bases between them. CDR3 length: 10 residues. Looked up from germline, CDR1 is SEHNR and CDR2 is FQNEAQ (reference sequence). CDR3 protein: CASSLNTIYF. Here the CDR3 DNA reads TGTGCCAGCAGTCTGAACACCATATATTTT.

The chain links TRBV20-1 to TRBJ1-5; D remains ambiguous. Germline CDR1 DFQATT, CDR2 SNEGSKA (reference sequence). The CDR3 runs to 16 residues. V dropped 5 bases and J dropped 3 bases, with 20 bases sitting between them. CDR3 nucleotides: TGCAGTGCTCTCACAGAGCCGAGCTGGGACAATCAGCCCCAGCATTTT. Its translation is CSALTEPSWDNQPQHF.

Only a few counts were recorded for this clonotype. The V gene is TRBV2, the J gene TRBJ1-2, with D maybe TRBD1 (6 bases). The CDR3 contains 14 residues. The ends were cut back, 4 bases at V and 3 bases at J, with 12 bases in the middle. In germline, CDR1 is SNHLY, CDR2 FYNNEI. The CDR3 protein is CASSAGGLYYGYTF. CDR3 sequence (DNA): TGTGCCAGCAGTGCCGGGGGCCTCTACTATGGCTACACCTTC.

V is TRBV29-1 and J is TRBJ2-3, with D possibly TRBD1 on 6 matching bases. Trimming took 2 bases from V and 0 from J, leaving 12 bases between them. The CDR3 is 15 residues long. Looked up from germline, CDR1 is SQVTM and CDR2 is ANQGSEA. The CDR3 reads CSVERWDKSTDTQYF. CDR3 bases: TGCAGCGTTGAAAGGTGGGACAAAAGCACAGATACGCAGTATTTT.

As to this clonotype: At one boundary the junction diverges from the germline segment, which might be a read error. The chain recombines TRBV27 with TRBJ2-1; 10 nucleotides agree with TRBD1. The CDR3 is 11 residues long. Germline V gene data show CDR1 as MNHEY and CDR2 as SMNVEV (reference sequence). DNA for the CDR3: TGTGCCAGCATTCGCGGACAGGGGGTTTATTTC. It is translated as CASIRGQGVYF.

This clonotype was seen only a few times. V gene TRBV28 combines with J gene TRBJ1-5; D is unresolved. In germline, CDR1 is MDHEN, CDR2 SYDVKM. There are 13 residues in the CDR3. V gave up 4 bases and J gave up 5 bases, with 9 bases separating them. CDR3 bases: TGTGCCAGCAGTTCAGGTTACTATCAGCCCCAGCATTTT. Protein sequence: CASSSGYYQPQHF.

This clonotype was observed many times. The chain joins TRBV28 to TRBJ1-4; unclear D gene. Germline CDR1 MDHEN, CDR2 SYDVKM. V was trimmed by 5 bases and J by 5 bases, leaving 9 bases between them. CDR3 length: 13 amino acids. CDR3: CASSTWANEKLFF. The CDR3 region has the DNA TGTGCCAGCAGTACGTGGGCCAATGAAAAACTGTTTTTT.

The rearrangement uses TRBV29-1 and TRBJ1-2; D not resolved. The CDR3 loop spans 12 amino acids. Germline CDR1 is SQVTM and CDR2 is ANQGSEA. V was cut by 7 bases and J by 8 bases, with 17 bases left in between. CDR3 DNA sequence: TGCAGCGCCCCAAAAGAAAATGGGGGCTACACCTTC. Translating gives CSAPKENGGYTF.

The rearrangement uses TRBV2 and TRBJ1-6; 9 positions match TRBD1. Germline V gene sequence: CDR1 SNHLY, CDR2 FYNNEI. The junction had 4 bases not matched to a gene; V was cut back by 3 bases and J by 7 bases. The CDR3 contains 15 residues. DNA of the CDR3: TGTGCCAGCAGTGACCCGGGACAGGGAAATTCACCCCTCCACTTT. Its protein product is CASSDPGQGNSPLHF.

This clonotype has a handful of counts. The chain couples TRBV5-4 to TRBJ2-3, with D unresolved. Germline-derived CDR1 and CDR2 are SGHNT and YYREEE (reference sequence). This CDR3 comprises 15 residues. V was cut by 4 bases and J by 4 bases, with 16 bases left in between. The CDR3 here is CASSQIGEPSDTQYF. The CDR3 bases are TGTGCCAGCAGCCAGATAGGCGAGCCCTCAGATACGCAGTATTTT. Supplemented by reference TRBV5-4 and TRBJ2-3, the full variable domain reads ETGVTQSPTHLIKTRGQQVTLRCSSQSGHNTVSWYQQALGQGPQFIFQYYREEENGRGNFPPRFSGLQFPNYSSELNVNALELDDSALYLCASSQIGEPSDTQYFGPGTRLTVL.

This clonotype came up a few times. The gene calls are TRBV7-2 and TRBJ2-2; D perhaps matches TRBD2 (6 bases). In germline, CDR1 is SGHTA, CDR2 FQGNSA. The length of the CDR3 is 16 residues. Trimming left V 2 bases short and J 4 bases short, with 14 bases between. The CDR3 region has the DNA TGTGCCAGCAGCTTAAATGGGGGGACTCTCACCGGGGAGCTGTTTTTT. It codes for CASSLNGGTLTGELFF.

This clonotype was seen repeatedly, ten times or more. J is TRBJ2-2 and V is TRBV27; TRBD1 agrees at 8 bases. This CDR3 has 17 residues. V lost 2 bases and J lost 7; bases outside the gene matches: 12. Germline CDR1 and CDR2: MNHEY and SMNVEV (reference sequence). The CDR3, as DNA: TGTGCCAGCAGTTTAAACCCACTCCGGACAGGGTTCGGGGAGCTGTTTTTT. Protein: CASSLNPLRTGFGELFF.

The CDR3 coding sequence is TGTGCCAGCAGTACCCGTTACAAACCCGGACAGGGAAACACTGAAGCTTTCTTT. This gives the protein CASSTRYKPGQGNTEAFF. V is TRBV27 and J is TRBJ1-1; 8 positions agree with TRBD1. Germline V gene sequence: CDR1 MNHEY, CDR2 SMNVEV (reference sequence). CDR3 length equals 18 residues. V lost 5 bases, J lost 2 bases, and 16 bases stayed unmatched.

This chain's CDR3 is CASSLSRGPLGIGSGANVLTF. CDR3 in DNA: TGTGCCAGCAGCTTATCTAGGGGACCCCTCGGGATCGGATCTGGGGCCAACGTCCTGACTTTC. The chain is built from TRBV11-1 and TRBJ2-6; the D call may be TRBD1 or TRBD2 (5 bases each). V lost 2 bases and J 1 base, leaving 24 bases between the germline ends. Germline CDR1 reads SGHAT; CDR2 reads FQDESV (reference sequence). CDR3 length: 21 residues.

The genes are TRBV6-5 and TRBJ2-7, with no clear D. Looked up from germline, CDR1 is MNHEY and CDR2 is SVGAGI. The V end lost 6 bases, the J end lost 4 bases, and 10 bases lay between the germline ends. The CDR3 is made up of 12 amino acids. CDR3 DNA sequence: TGTGCCAGCAGCGATGCTCGTTACGAGCAGTACTTC. Protein product: CASSDARYEQYF.